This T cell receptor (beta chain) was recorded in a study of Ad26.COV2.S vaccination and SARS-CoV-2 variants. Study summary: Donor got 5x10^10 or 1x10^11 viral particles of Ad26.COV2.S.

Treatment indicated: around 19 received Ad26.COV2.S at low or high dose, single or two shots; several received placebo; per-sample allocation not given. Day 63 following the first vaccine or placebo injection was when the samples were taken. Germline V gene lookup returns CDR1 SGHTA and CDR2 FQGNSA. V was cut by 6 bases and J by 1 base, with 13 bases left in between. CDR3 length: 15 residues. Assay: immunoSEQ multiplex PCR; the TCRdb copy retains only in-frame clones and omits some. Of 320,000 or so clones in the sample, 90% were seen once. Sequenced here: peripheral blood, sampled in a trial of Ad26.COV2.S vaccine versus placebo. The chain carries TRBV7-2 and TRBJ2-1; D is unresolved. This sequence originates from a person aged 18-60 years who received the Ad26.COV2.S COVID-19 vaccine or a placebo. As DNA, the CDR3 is TGTGCCAGCAGGCGGCAGGTGTTTTCCTACAATGAGCAGTTCTTC. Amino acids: CASRRQVFSYNEQFF.